A single sample gave rise to the 10 T cell receptor beta chains below, sequenced in a study of Tregs in tolerant kidney transplant recipients. Libraries were prepared by immunoSEQ multiplex PCR; TCRdb keeps only in-frame clonotypes and omits some of them. In the table there are 75,000 to 80,000 clones, approximately 90% of which are singletons. Sequences were derived from Tregs from blood, sampled before the transplant. The source is a human donor who received a combined kidney and bone marrow transplant.

This sequence joins TRBV5-7 and TRBJ2-5, with 9 bases matching TRBD1. TRBV5-7 is flagged as an ORF with uncertain function. V trimming: 4 bases; J trimming: 5 bases; junction bases outside the gene matches: 12. This CDR3 has 16 amino acids. This CDR3 is CASSGLQGATLETQYF. The CDR3 bases are TGTGCCAGCAGCGGACTACAGGGGGCCACTCTGGAGACCCAGTACTTC.

CDR3 nucleotides: TGTGCCAGCAGCGTAGCTCTAGCGGGTCACACCGGGGAGCTGTTTTTT. This translates into CASSVALAGHTGELFF. This chain uses TRBV9 with TRBJ2-2, with 8 bases fitting TRBD2. Per the germline V gene, CDR1 is SGDLS and CDR2 is YYNGEE. Unmatched junction bases numbered 4, after V lost 0 bases and J lost 3 bases. The CDR3 loop spans 16 amino acids.

J is TRBJ1-1 and V is TRBV7-2, with 9 bases aligning to TRBD1. The germline CDR1 and CDR2 sequences are SGHTA and FQGNSA. This CDR3 has 14 amino acids. The trim removed 5 bases at V and 5 bases at J, leaving 6 bases unmatched. The CDR3 protein is CASSRRDRVTEAFF. The CDR3, as DNA: TGTGCCAGCAGCCGCCGGGACAGGGTTACTGAAGCTTTCTTT.

The V call is TRBV7-9, the J call TRBJ1-2, with no clear D. Germline V lookup: CDR1 SEHNR, CDR2 FQNEAQ (reference sequence). This CDR3 contains 13 residues. V was clipped by 4 bases and J by 0 bases, with 6 bases between them. CDR3 loop: CASSWQANYGYTF. CDR3 coding DNA: TGTGCCAGCAGCTGGCAGGCTAACTATGGCTACACCTTC.

V gene TRBV9 combines with J gene TRBJ2-7; 13 bases fit TRBD2. Trimming at V came to 3 bases and at J to 5 bases, leaving 8 bases not matched to a gene. The CDR3 covers 16 residues. The germline V gene encodes CDR1 SGDLS and CDR2 YYNGEE. CDR3 nucleotide sequence: TGTGCCAGCAGCGCGGGACTAGCGGGACCAACCGACGAGCAGTACTTC. This gives the protein CASSAGLAGPTDEQYF.

V gene TRBV4-2 combines with J gene TRBJ1-3, with 7 bases matching TRBD1. CDR3 size: 17 residues. CDR1 is LGHNA, CDR2 YNFKEQ, per germline. J was trimmed by 7 bases and V by 0 bases; bases with no gene match: 12. CDR3 DNA sequence: TGTGCCAGCAGCCAAGACCTTGGTTCGACAGGGCTCAACACCATATATTTT. This translates into CASSQDLGSTGLNTIYF.

A remark on this clone: One junction end does not reproduce the germline sequence, and a read error may be involved. The chain links TRBV7-7 to TRBJ2-5, with TRBD2 identical over 8 bases. The CDR3 contains 15 residues. Germline V gene lookup returns CDR1 SSHAT and CDR2 FNYEAQ (reference sequence). The CDR3 sequence is CASSLAGWAGETQYF. In DNA, the CDR3 is TGTGCTAGCAGCTTAGCGGGATGGGCGGGGGAGACCCAGTACTTC.

This chain joins TRBV7-3 and TRBJ2-5, with TRBD2 matching 10 bases. With 1 base clipped from V and 3 bases from J, the junction kept 5 bases outside the gene matches. The CDR3 spans 16 residues. Germline loops: CDR1 SGHTA, CDR2 FQGTGA. CDR3 protein: CASSLNGLAAKETQYF. The CDR3 region has the DNA TGTGCCAGCAGCTTAAACGGACTAGCGGCGAAAGAGACCCAGTACTTC. Supplemented by reference TRBV7-3 and TRBJ2-5, the full variable domain reads GAGVSQTPSNKVTEKGKYVELRCDPISGHTALYWYRQSLGQGPEFLIYFQGTGAADDSGLPNDRFFAVRPEGSVSTLKIQRTERGDSAVYLCASSLNGLAAKETQYFGPGTRLLVL.

V usage is TRBV27 and J usage is TRBJ2-7, with D possibly TRBD2 on 6 matching bases. There are 13 residues in the CDR3. Germline V CDR1 and CDR2: MNHEY, SMNVEV (reference sequence). Trimming stripped 5 bases from V and 7 bases from J, with 15 bases between. This CDR3 reads CASSVEEGNEQYF. The CDR3 DNA reads as TGTGCCAGCAGTGTAGAGGAGGGCAATGAGCAGTACTTC.

V gene TRBV18 combines with J gene TRBJ2-5; D uncertain. The CDR3 has 14 residues. Germline V gene data show CDR1 as KGHSH and CDR2 as LQKENI. Trimming took 6 bases from V and 5 from J, leaving 16 bases between them. The CDR3: CASSPNGGAETQYF. CDR3 DNA sequence: TGTGCCAGCTCGCCAAACGGTGGCGCGGAGACCCAGTACTTC.